This T cell receptor beta chain was identified during a study of blood T cell repertoires in COVID-19. About the study: The United States, Italy and Spain provided the acute and convalescent COVID-19 samples.

Only in-frame clones appear in the TCRdb table, and some are missing; sequencing was by immunoSEQ multiplex PCR. The sample gives approximately 120,000 clones, over 60% of which show up once; almost 4.5% is in the top ten. Trimming removed 3 bases from V and 4 bases from J; junction bases left unmatched: 11. Looked up from germline, CDR1 is SGDLS and CDR2 is YYNGEE. The CDR3 sequence is 16 residues long. The chain uses TRBV9 and TRBJ2-7; 9 bases agree with TRBD2. The sample comprised peripheral blood. The sequence derives from a human donor in a cohort sampled during active or convalescent COVID-19. CDR3 bases: TGTGCCAGCAGCGGATTTCCGGCGGGAGGGCTATACGAGCAGTACTTC. It is translated as CASSGFPAGGLYEQYF.